The next 27 T cell receptor beta chains were all read from a single sample in a study of T-cell memory formation after mild COVID-19. In TCRdb, the 5' RACE reads were re-called with MiXCR into one record per CDR3 protein. The sample has fewer than 50,000 distinct CDR3 sequences; less than 15% are singletons. Sequenced: PBMCs or a T cell subset sorted from them (not recorded which). Source of these receptors: a man aged 18 to 35 who had mild COVID-19 (a few samples of this study predate the infection). Cell type and time point are not known.

By sample fraction, this clonotype is medium-sized. V is TRBV5-1 and J is TRBJ2-3; possibly TRBD2 for D (6 bases). V was shortened by 0 bases and J by 3 bases, with 8 bases between the two germline ends. CDR1 is SGHRS and CDR2 is YFSETQ in the germline V gene. The CDR3 length is 14 residues. CDR3 sequence (DNA): TGCGCCAGCAGCTTGGGGCTAGCGACAGATACGCAGTATTTT. This translates into CASSLGLATDTQYF.

This clonotype was seen repeatedly, ten times or more. In nucleotides, the CDR3 is TGTGCCAGCAGTCCAGGGACAGGGGGCCTTGATACGCAGTATTTT. It codes for CASSPGTGGLDTQYF. This chain joins TRBV12-3 or TRBV12-4 and TRBJ2-3, with 12 nucleotides matching TRBD1. V lost 5 bases to trimming and J lost 6 bases; unmatched junction nucleotides: 6. This CDR3 has 15 residues.

This clonotype has more than one count but fewer than ten. The V call is TRBV6-5, the J call TRBJ2-7; D might be TRBD1 (7 bases). V shed 2 bases and J shed 0 bases, with 11 bases lying between them. From germline, CDR1 is MNHEY and CDR2 SVGAGI. The CDR3 runs 15 residues. The CDR3 bases are TGTGCCAGCAGTTACGGAGGGGGCGGCTCCTACGAGCAGTACTTC. Its translation is CASSYGGGGSYEQYF.

V and J are TRBV24-1 and TRBJ2-1, with 8 bases identical to TRBD1. Germline V gene data show CDR1 as KGHDR and CDR2 as SFDVKD. The CDR3 has 16 amino acids. V was pared by 4 bases and J by 6 bases, with 10 bases of the junction left unmatched. The CDR3 region is CATSDPRTGPSNEQFF. CDR3 DNA: TGTGCCACCAGTGACCCCAGGACAGGGCCCAGCAATGAGCAGTTCTTC.

The sample holds one count of this clonotype. The V call is TRBV5-1, the J call TRBJ2-3; maybe TRBD1 (6 bases). The CDR3 has 14 amino acids. V was trimmed by 5 bases and J by 6 bases, leaving 16 bases between them. Germline values: CDR1 SGHRS, CDR2 YFSETQ. CDR3 in amino acids: CASRWQGKGDTQYF. The CDR3 coding sequence is TGCGCCAGCAGGTGGCAGGGGAAGGGGGATACGCAGTATTTT.

This clonotype was recorded at least ten times. The chain joins TRBV7-9 to TRBJ2-7; 10 bases map to TRBD2. CDR1 and CDR2 (germline): SEHNR, FQNEAQ (reference sequence). The CDR3 runs to 13 residues. With 5 bases clipped from V and 6 bases from J, the junction kept 4 bases outside the gene matches. The CDR3 here is CASSPGTSAEQYV. The CDR3 DNA follows: TGTGCCAGCAGCCCCGGGACTAGCGCCGAGCAGTACGTC.

The V and J genes are TRBV20-1 and TRBJ2-3; 11 bases fit TRBD2. CDR1 and CDR2 (germline): DFQATT, SNEGSKA (reference sequence). The CDR3 runs 16 residues. J lost 0 bases, V lost 4 bases, and 6 bases had no gene match. CDR3 coding DNA: TGCAGTGCTATTGGACTAGCGGGTACTAGCACAGATACGCAGTATTTT. Translation: CSAIGLAGTSTDTQYF.

The chain has TRBV3-1 and TRBJ1-5; D might be TRBD1 (6 bases). V was clipped by 1 base and J by 0 bases, with 10 bases between them. The CDR3 length is 16 residues. Germline V gene data show CDR1 as LGHDT and CDR2 as YNNKEL (reference sequence). CDR3 DNA sequence: TGTGCCAGCAGCCAAGGTGGGGGACATAGCAATCAGCCCCAGCATTTT. Its protein is CASSQGGGHSNQPQHF. Full variable domain (outside the CDR3, taken from reference TRBV3-1 and TRBJ1-5): DTAVSQTPKYLVTQMGNDKSIKCEQNLGHDTMYWYKQDSKKFLKIMFSYNNKELIINETVPNRFSPKSPDKAHLNLHINSLELGDSAVYFCASSQGGGHSNQPQHFGDGTRLSIL.

This chain joins TRBV7-9 and TRBJ2-5; 7 bases are shared with TRBD1. CDR1 is SEHNR, CDR2 FQNEAQ, per germline (reference sequence). V dropped 1 base and J dropped 5; count of bases not matched to a gene: 4. The CDR3 loop spans 14 amino acids. As DNA, the CDR3 is TGTGCCAGCAGCTTAGGATCAGGGGGTGAGACCCAGTACTTC. It encodes CASSLGSGGETQYF.

This clonotype showed up many times. The chain is built from TRBV5-4 and TRBJ2-3; 7 bases map to TRBD1. The length of the CDR3 is 14 residues. Germline V gives CDR1 SGHNT, CDR2 YYREEE (reference sequence). Trimming cost V 2 bases and J 0 bases; bases outside gene matches: 0. Written as DNA, the CDR3 is TGTGCCAGCAGCTTACAGGGGAGCACAGATACGCAGTATTTT. Translating it yields CASSLQGSTDTQYF.

This clonotype turned up a few times. The chain uses TRBV5-1 and TRBJ2-5, with D uncertain. This CDR3 region has 13 residues. The V gene lost 6 bases and the J gene lost 5 bases, with 14 bases spanning the gap. The germline V gene has CDR1 SGHRS and CDR2 YFSETQ. For the CDR3, the DNA is TGCGCCAGCACCCGGAGCGTTTCGGAGACCCAGTACTTC. Translation: CASTRSVSETQYF.

This clonotype has at least ten counts. J is TRBJ2-5 and V is TRBV5-1, with 12 bases aligning to TRBD1. The ends lost 6 bases at V and 11 bases at J; junction bases unmatched: 14. The CDR3 is 15 amino acids. Germline-derived CDR1 and CDR2 are SGHRS and YFSETQ. CDR3 bases: TGCGCCAGCAACCCATTGGAGGGACAGGGGGCCCCTCAGTACTTC. Encoded protein: CASNPLEGQGAPQYF.

Concerning this clonotype itself: Sequence at one end of the junction differs from germline and may be a read error. This chain uses TRBV15 with TRBJ2-5, with 11 bases identical to TRBD2. The CDR3 extends over 12 amino acids. Per the germline V gene, CDR1 is LNHNV and CDR2 is YYDKDF (reference sequence). The CDR3 DNA sequence: TGTGCCACCAGCGGACTAGCGGGCCCCGGGGACTTC. The encoded protein is CATSGLAGPGDF.

The chain joins TRBV5-1 to TRBJ1-6; D is unclear. From germline, CDR1 is SGHRS and CDR2 YFSETQ. The CDR3 is 16 amino acids. Trimming left V 0 bases short and J 5 bases short, with 12 bases between. DNA of the CDR3: TGCGCCAGCAGCTTGGATCCTAACAGTAATAATTCACCCCTCCACTTT. Amino acids: CASSLDPNSNNSPLHF.

This chain connects TRBV5-8 to TRBJ2-5; 7 nucleotides agree with TRBD2. Losses at the gene ends were 7 bases for V and 4 bases for J; bases not matched to a gene: 7. Germline values: CDR1 SGHTS, CDR2 YDEGEE. This CDR3 has 13 residues. The CDR3 DNA reads as TGTGCCAGCCGTTGGGAGGGTACAGAGACCCAGTACTTC. This codes for CASRWEGTETQYF.

This clonotype was detected a few times. This chain joins TRBV5-1 and TRBJ2-3; D tentatively fits TRBD1 or TRBD2 (6 bases each). Germline V lookup: CDR1 SGHRS, CDR2 YFSETQ. The ends were cut back, 0 bases at V and 5 bases at J, with 13 bases in the middle. The CDR3 spans 15 residues. The CDR3 DNA sequence: TGCGCCAGCAGCTTGGTACAGGGAGGTCAAGATACGCAGTATTTT. Encoded protein: CASSLVQGGQDTQYF.

CDR3 in amino acids: CASSLVKTQYF. Here the CDR3 DNA reads TGCGCCAGCAGCTTGGTAAAGACCCAGTACTTC. V usage is TRBV5-1 and J usage is TRBJ2-5; D uncertain. The CDR3 covers 11 residues. Germline CDR1 and CDR2: SGHRS and YFSETQ. V was trimmed by 0 bases and J by 6 bases, leaving 3 bases between them.

This clonotype has ten or more counts. V and J are TRBV11-2 and TRBJ1-5; no definite D call. Trimming removed 1 base at V and 1 base at J, with 11 bases between. Germline V lookup: CDR1 SGHAT, CDR2 FQNNGV. This CDR3 has 16 amino acids. The CDR3, as DNA: TGTGCCAGCAGCTTAGGGGTCGGCGGGAGCAATCAGCCCCAGCATTTT. Protein sequence: CASSLGVGGSNQPQHF.

This clonotype was detected only a few times. The V call is TRBV10-2, the J call TRBJ2-2; a possible D gene is TRBD2 (7 bases). Germline loops: CDR1 WSHSY, CDR2 SAAADI. The ends were cut back, 8 bases at V and 2 bases at J, with 9 bases in the middle. The CDR3 is made up of 13 amino acids. CDR3 region: CASGGANTGELFF. The CDR3 region has the DNA TGCGCCAGCGGGGGGGCCAACACCGGGGAGCTGTTTTTT.

This clonotype was observed many times. The genes are TRBV7-8 and TRBJ2-3, with D unresolved. Trimming stripped 0 bases from V and 6 bases from J, with 7 bases between. Germline V gene data show CDR1 as SGHVS and CDR2 as FQNEAQ. This CDR3 has 13 amino acids. Here the CDR3 reads CASSLAVPDTQYF. The CDR3 DNA is TGTGCCAGCAGCTTAGCGGTCCCTGATACGCAGTATTTT.

V gene TRBV7-2 combines with J gene TRBJ1-1; the D gene is possibly TRBD1 (5 bases). Per germline, CDR1 SGHTA and CDR2 FQGNSA. The CDR3 is 14 residues long. V was shortened by 5 bases and J by 1 base, with 11 bases between the two germline ends. The CDR3 region is CASSPNQGNTEAFF. The CDR3 region has the DNA TGTGCCAGCAGCCCCAACCAGGGGAACACTGAAGCTTTCTTT. The full variable domain, with the rest looked up from reference TRBV7-2 and TRBJ1-1, is GAGVSQSPSNKVTEKGKDVELRCDPISGHTALYWYRQSLGQGLEFLIYFQGNSAPDKSGLPSDRFSAERTGGSVSTLTIQRTQQEDSAVYLCASSPNQGNTEAFFGQGTRLTVV.

This rearrangement joins TRBV25-1 to TRBJ2-3; a possible D gene is TRBD2 (6 bases). Germline V CDR1 and CDR2: MGHDK, SYGVNS. The ends were cut back, 4 bases at V and 7 bases at J, with 18 bases in the middle. The length of the CDR3 is 15 residues. CDR3 loop: CASSAPGWGLNTQYF. CDR3 sequence (DNA): TGTGCCAGCAGTGCACCAGGGTGGGGACTCAATACGCAGTATTTT. The full variable domain, its missing parts supplied by reference TRBV25-1 and TRBJ2-3, is EADIYQTPRYLVIGTGKKITLECSQTMGHDKMYWYQQDPGMELHLIHYSYGVNSTEKGDLSSESTVSRIRTEHFPLTLESARPSHTSQYLCASSAPGWGLNTQYFGPGTRLTVL.

The chain employs TRBV19 and TRBJ1-5; D remains ambiguous. The V and J ends lost 10 bases and 4 bases respectively, with 23 bases between them. The CDR3 runs 16 residues. CDR1 and CDR2 (germline): LNHDA, SQIVND (reference sequence). The CDR3 loop reads CATWESGRSPNQPQHF. The CDR3 nucleotides read TGTGCCACCTGGGAGTCGGGCCGTTCCCCAAATCAGCCCCAGCATTTT.

In its sample, this clonotype was seen a few times. The chain recombines TRBV7-2 with TRBJ1-6; D remains unclear. The germline V gene has CDR1 SGHTA and CDR2 FQGNSA. CDR3 size: 12 residues. Trimming left V 5 bases short and J 10 bases short, with 9 bases between. CDR3 in DNA: TGTGCCAGCAGCCACGACTGGTCACCCCTCCACTTT. Protein sequence: CASSHDWSPLHF.

This clonotype was recorded at least ten times. The chain uses TRBV5-4 and TRBJ2-1; D not certain. V was pared by 0 bases and J by 2 bases, with 0 bases between. CDR1 and CDR2 from the germline V gene are SGHNT and YYREEE (reference sequence). This CDR3 is 12 amino acids long. The CDR3 nucleotides are TGTGCCAGCAGCTTGGCCTACAATGAGCAGTTCTTC. This encodes CASSLAYNEQFF.

This chain connects TRBV6-5 to TRBJ2-7, with 8 bases lining up with TRBD1. CDR3 length equals 16 residues. The V segment lost 0 bases and the J segment 0 bases; nucleotides outside the gene matches: 4. Germline V gene lookup returns CDR1 MNHEY and CDR2 SVGAGI. CDR3 nucleotide sequence: TGTGCCAGCAGTTACTCTCGGCAGGGGGCCTCCTACGAGCAGTACGTC. Translated, it gives CASSYSRQGASYEQYV.

CDR3 residues: CASSKGTVSKNIQYF. CDR3 sequence (DNA): TGTGCCAGCAGCAAAGGGACGGTGTCCAAAAACATTCAGTACTTC. The chain uses TRBV21-1 and TRBJ2-4. TRBV21-1 is a pseudogene segment. This CDR3 contains 15 residues.